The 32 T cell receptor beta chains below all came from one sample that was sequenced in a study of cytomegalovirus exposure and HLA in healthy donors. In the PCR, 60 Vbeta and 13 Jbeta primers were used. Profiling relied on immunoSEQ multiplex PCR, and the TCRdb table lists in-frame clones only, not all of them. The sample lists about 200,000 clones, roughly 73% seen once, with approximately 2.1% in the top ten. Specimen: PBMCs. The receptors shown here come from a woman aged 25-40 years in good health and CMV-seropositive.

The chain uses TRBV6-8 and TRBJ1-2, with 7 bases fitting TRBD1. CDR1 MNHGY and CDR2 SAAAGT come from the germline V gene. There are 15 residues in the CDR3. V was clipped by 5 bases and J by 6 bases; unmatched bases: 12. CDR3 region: CASSEVGGREHGYTF. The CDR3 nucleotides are TGTGCCAGCAGTGAAGTAGGGGGCAGGGAACATGGCTACACCTTC.

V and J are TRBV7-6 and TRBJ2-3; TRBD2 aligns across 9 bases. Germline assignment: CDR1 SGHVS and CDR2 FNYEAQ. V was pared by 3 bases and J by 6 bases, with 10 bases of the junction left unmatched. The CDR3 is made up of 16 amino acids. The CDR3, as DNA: TGTGCCAGCAGCTTGGGGCTAGCCAGCGGGGGGGATACGCAGTATTTT. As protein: CASSLGLASGGDTQYF.

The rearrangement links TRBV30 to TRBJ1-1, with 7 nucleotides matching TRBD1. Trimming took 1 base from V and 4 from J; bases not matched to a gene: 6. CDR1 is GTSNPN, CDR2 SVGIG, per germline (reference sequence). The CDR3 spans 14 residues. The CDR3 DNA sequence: TGTGCCTGGAGTGAGGGGGCTTGGGGCACTGAAGCTTTCTTT. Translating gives CAWSEGAWGTEAFF.

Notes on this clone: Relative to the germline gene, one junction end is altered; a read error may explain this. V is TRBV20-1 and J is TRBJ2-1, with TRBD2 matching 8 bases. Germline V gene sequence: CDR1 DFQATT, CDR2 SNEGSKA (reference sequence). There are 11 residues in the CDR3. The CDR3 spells CSGAANNEQFF. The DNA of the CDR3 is TGTAGCGGGGCCGCAAACAATGAGCAGTTCTTC.

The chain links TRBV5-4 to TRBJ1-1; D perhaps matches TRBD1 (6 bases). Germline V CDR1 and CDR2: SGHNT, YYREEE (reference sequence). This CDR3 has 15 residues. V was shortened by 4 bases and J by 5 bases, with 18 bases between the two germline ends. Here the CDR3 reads CASSLARQVGTEAFF. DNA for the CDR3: TGTGCCAGCAGCCTAGCCCGACAGGTAGGGACTGAAGCTTTCTTT.

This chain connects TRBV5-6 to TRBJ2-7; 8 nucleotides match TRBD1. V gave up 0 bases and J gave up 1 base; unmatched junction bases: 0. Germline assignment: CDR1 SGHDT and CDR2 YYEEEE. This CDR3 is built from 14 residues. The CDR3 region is CASSLDRGSYEQYF. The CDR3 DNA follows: TGTGCCAGCAGCTTGGACAGGGGGTCCTACGAGCAGTACTTC.

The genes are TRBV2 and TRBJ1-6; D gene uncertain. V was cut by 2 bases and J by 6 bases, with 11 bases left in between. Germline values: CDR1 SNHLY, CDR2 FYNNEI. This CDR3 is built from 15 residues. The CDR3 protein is CASSESNSGNSPLHF. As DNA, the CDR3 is TGTGCCAGCAGTGAATCCAATTCCGGTAATTCACCCCTCCACTTT.

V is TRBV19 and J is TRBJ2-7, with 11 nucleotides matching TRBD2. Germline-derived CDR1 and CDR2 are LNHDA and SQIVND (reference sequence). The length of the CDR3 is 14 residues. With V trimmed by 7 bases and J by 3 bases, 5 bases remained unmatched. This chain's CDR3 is CASTLAGGNYEQYF. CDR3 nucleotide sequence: TGTGCCAGTACCCTAGCGGGAGGTAACTACGAGCAGTACTTC.

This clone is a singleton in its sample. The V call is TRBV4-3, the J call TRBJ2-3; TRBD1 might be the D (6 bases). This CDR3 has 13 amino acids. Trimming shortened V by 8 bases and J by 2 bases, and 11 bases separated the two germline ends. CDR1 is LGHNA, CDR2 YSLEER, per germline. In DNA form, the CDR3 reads TGCGCCAGCTCGACGGGACACACAGATACGCAGTATTTT. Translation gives CASSTGHTDTQYF.

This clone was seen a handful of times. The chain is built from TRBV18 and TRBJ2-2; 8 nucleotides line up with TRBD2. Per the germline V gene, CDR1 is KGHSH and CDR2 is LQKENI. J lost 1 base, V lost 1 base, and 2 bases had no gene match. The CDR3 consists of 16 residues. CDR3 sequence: CASSPRRGVNTGELFF. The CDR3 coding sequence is TGTGCCAGCTCACCACGGCGGGGGGTGAACACCGGGGAGCTGTTTTTT.

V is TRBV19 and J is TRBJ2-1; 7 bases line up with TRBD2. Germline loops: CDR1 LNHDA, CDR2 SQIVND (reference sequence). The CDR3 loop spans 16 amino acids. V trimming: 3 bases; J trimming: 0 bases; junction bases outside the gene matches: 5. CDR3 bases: TGTGCCAGTAGTATGAGAGCGGGGCTCTCCTACAATGAGCAGTTCTTC. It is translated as CASSMRAGLSYNEQFF. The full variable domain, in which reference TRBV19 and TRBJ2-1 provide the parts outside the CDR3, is DGGITQSPKYLFRKEGQNVTLSCEQNLNHDAMYWYRQDPGQGLRLIYYSQIVNDFQKGDIAEGYSVSREKKESFPLTVTSAQKNPTAFYLCASSMRAGLSYNEQFFGPGTRLTVL.

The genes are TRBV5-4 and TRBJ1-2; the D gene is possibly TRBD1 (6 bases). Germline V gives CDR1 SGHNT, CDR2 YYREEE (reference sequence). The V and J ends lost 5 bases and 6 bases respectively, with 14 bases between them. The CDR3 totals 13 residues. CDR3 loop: CASSVQGRDGYTF. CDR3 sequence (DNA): TGTGCCAGCAGTGTACAGGGTCGGGATGGCTACACCTTC.

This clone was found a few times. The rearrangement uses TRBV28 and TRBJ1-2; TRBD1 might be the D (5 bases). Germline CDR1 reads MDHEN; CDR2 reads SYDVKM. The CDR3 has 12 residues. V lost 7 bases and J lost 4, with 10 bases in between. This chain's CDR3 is CASNLQGYGYTF. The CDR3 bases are TGTGCCAGCAACTTGCAGGGCTATGGCTACACCTTC.

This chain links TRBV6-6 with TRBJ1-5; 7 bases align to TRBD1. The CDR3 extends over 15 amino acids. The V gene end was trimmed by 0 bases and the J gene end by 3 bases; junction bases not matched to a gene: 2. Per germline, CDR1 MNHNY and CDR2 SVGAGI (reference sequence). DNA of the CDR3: TGTGCCAGCAGTTACTCCGGGACAGTCAATCAGCCCCAGCATTTT. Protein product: CASSYSGTVNQPQHF.

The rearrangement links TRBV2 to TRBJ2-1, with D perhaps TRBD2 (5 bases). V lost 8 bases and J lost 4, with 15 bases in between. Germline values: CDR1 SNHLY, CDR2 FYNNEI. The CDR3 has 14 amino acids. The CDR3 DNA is TGTGCCAGCCGCTCCGGCGGGTATTACAATGAGCAGTTCTTC. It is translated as CASRSGGYYNEQFF.

The CDR3 region has the DNA TGTGCCAGTAGTATTCAAGGGGGAGTTAACTATGGCTACACCTTC. It encodes CASSIQGGVNYGYTF. The gene calls are TRBV19 and TRBJ1-2; maybe TRBD1 (6 bases). Per the germline V gene, CDR1 is LNHDA and CDR2 is SQIVND (reference sequence). The CDR3 covers 15 residues. Trimming took 3 bases from V and 1 from J, leaving 12 bases between them.

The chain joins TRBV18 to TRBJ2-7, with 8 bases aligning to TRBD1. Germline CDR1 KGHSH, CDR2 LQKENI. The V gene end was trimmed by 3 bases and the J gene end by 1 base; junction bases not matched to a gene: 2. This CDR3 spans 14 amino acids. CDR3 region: CASSPGTGSYEQYF. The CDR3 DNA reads TGTGCCAGCTCACCCGGGACAGGTTCCTACGAGCAGTACTTC.

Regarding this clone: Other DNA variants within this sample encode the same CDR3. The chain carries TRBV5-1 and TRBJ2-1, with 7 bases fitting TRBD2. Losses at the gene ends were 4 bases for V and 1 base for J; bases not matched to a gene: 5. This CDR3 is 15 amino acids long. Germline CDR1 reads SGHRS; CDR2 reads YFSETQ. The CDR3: CASSLGGGSYNEQFF. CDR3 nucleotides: TGCGCCAGCAGCCTTGGGGGGGGTTCCTACAATGAGCAGTTCTTC.

CDR3 in amino acids: CACQGLPNEKLFF. The CDR3 DNA is TGTGCCTGTCAGGGGCTCCCTAATGAAAAACTGTTTTTT. V and J are TRBV30 and TRBJ1-4; tentatively, D is TRBD1 (6 bases). Trimming removed 6 bases from V and 3 bases from J, with 11 bases in between. Germline V CDR1 and CDR2: GTSNPN, SVGIG (reference sequence). The CDR3 spans 13 residues.

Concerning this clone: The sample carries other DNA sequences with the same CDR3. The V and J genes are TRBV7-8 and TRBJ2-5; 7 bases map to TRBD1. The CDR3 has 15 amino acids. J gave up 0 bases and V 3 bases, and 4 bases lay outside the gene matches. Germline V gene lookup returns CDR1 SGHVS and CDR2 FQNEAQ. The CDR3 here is CASSLGTGDQETQYF. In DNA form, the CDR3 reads TGTGCCAGCAGCTTGGGCACAGGGGACCAAGAGACCCAGTACTTC.

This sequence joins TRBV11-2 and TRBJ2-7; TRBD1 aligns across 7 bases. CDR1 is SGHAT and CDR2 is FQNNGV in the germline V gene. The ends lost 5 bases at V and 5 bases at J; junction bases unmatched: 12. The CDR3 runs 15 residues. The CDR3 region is CASSPRGGAGNEQYF. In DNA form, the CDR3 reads TGTGCCAGCAGCCCCCGAGGGGGCGCAGGGAACGAGCAGTACTTC.

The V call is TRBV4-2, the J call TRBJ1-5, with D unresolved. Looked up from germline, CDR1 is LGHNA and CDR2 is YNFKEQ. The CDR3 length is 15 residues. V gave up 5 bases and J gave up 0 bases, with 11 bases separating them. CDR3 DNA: TGTGCCAGCAGCTGGAACGGGGATAGCAATCAGCCCCAGCATTTT. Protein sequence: CASSWNGDSNQPQHF.

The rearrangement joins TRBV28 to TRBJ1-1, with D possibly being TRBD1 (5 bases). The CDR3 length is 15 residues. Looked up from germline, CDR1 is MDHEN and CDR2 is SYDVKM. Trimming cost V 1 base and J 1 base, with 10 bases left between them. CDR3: CASSLYSGRNTEAFF. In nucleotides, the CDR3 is TGTGCCAGCAGTTTATACTCAGGGCGGAACACTGAAGCTTTCTTT.

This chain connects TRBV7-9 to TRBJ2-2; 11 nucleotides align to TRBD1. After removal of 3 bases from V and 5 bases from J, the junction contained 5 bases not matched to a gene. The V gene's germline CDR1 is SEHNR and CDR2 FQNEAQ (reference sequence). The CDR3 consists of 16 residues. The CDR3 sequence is CASSFSGTGGTGELFF. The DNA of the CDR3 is TGTGCCAGCAGCTTTTCCGGGACAGGGGGGACCGGGGAGCTGTTTTTT.

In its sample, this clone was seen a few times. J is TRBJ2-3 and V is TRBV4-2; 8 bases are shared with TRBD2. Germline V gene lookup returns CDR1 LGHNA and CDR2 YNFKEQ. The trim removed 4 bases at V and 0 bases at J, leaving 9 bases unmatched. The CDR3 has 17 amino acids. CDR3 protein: CASSRSAGLVSTDTQYF. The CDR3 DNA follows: TGTGCCAGCAGCCGATCGGCGGGACTAGTCAGCACAGATACGCAGTATTTT.

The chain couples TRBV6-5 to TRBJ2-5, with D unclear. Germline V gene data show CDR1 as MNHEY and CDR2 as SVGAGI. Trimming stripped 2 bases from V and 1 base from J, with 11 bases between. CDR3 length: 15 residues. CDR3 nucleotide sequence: TGTGCCAGCAGTTACGGGCCCCCGTCCCAAGAGACCCAGTACTTC. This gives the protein CASSYGPPSQETQYF.

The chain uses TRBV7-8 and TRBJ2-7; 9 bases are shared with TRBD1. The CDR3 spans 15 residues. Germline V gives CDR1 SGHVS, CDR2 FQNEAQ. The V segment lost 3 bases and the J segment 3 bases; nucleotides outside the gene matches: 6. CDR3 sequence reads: CASSFLETGGYEQYF. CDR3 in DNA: TGTGCCAGCAGCTTTCTAGAGACAGGGGGCTACGAGCAGTACTTC.

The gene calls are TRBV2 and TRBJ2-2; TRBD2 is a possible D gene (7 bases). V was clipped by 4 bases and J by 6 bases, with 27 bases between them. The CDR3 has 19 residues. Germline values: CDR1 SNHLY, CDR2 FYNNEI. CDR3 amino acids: CASSVLAGPKKGGAGELFF. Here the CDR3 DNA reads TGTGCCAGCAGTGTTTTAGCGGGCCCGAAGAAGGGGGGGGCCGGGGAGCTGTTTTTT.

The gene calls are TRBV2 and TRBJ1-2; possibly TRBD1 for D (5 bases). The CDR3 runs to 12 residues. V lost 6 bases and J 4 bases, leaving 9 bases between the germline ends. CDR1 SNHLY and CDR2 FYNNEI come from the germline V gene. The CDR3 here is CASRADSYGYTF. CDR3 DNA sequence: TGTGCCAGCAGGGCTGACAGCTATGGCTACACCTTC.

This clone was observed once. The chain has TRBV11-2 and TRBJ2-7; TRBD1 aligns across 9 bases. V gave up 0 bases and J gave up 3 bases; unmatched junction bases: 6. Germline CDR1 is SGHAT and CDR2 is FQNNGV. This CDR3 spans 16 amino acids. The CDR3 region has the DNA TGTGCCAGCAGCTTAGACCTGCTGGACAGGGGCTACGAGCAGTACTTC. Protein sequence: CASSLDLLDRGYEQYF. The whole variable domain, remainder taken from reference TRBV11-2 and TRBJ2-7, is EAGVAQSPRYKIIEKRQSVAFWCNPISGHATLYWYQQILGQGPKLLIQFQNNGVVDDSQLPKDRFSAERLKGVDSTLKIQPAKLEDSAVYLCASSLDLLDRGYEQYFGPGTRLTVT.

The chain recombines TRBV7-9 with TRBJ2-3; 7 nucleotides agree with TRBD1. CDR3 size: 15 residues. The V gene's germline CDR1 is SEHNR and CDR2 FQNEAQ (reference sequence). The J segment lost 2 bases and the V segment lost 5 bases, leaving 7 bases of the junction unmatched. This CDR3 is CASSHTGDHTDTQYF. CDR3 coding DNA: TGTGCCAGCAGCCATACAGGGGATCACACAGATACGCAGTATTTT.

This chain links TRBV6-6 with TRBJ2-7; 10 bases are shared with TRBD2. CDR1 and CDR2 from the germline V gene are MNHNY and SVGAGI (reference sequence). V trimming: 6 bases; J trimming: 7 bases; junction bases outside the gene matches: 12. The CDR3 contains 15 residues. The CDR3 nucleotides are TGTGCCAGCAGCGCCAACCTAGCGGGAGTGAGGGAGCAGTACTTC. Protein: CASSANLAGVREQYF.